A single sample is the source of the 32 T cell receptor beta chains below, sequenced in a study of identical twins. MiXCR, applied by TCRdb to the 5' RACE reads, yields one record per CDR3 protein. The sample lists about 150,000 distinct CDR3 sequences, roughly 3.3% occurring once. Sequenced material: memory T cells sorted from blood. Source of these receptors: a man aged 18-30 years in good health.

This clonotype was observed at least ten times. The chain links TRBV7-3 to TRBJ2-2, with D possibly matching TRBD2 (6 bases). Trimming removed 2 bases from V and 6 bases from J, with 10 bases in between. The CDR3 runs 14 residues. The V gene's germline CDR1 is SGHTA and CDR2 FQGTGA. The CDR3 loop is CASSLASSAGELFF. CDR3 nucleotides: TGTGCCAGCAGCTTAGCTTCTAGCGCCGGGGAGCTGTTTTTT.

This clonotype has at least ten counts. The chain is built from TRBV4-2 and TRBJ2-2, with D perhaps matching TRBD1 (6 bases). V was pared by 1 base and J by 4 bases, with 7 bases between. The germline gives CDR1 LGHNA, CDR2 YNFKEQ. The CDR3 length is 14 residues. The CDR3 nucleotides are TGTGCCAGCAGCCAAGTAGGGGGCACCGGGGAGCTGTTTTTT. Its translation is CASSQVGGTGELFF.

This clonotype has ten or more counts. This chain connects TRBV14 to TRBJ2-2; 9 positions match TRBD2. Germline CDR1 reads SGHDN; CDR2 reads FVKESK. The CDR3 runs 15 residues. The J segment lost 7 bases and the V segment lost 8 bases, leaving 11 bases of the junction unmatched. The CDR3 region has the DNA TGTGCCAGCGGACCGGGACTAGCTGTCAGCGGGGAGCTGTTTTTT. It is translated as CASGPGLAVSGELFF.

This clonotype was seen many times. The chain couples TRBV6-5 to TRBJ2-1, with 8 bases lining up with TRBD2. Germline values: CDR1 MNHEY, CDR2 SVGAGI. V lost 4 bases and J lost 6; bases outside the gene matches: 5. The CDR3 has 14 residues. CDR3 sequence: CASSSGLGGNEQFF. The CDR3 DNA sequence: TGTGCCAGCAGTTCGGGACTAGGGGGCAATGAGCAGTTCTTC.

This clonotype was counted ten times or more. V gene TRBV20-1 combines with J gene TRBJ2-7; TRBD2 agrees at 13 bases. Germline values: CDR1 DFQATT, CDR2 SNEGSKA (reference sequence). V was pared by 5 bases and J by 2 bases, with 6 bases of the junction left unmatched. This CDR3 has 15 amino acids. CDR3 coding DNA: TGCAGTGCTCAAAGGACTAGCGGGAGAACCTACGAGCAGTACTTC. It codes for CSAQRTSGRTYEQYF.

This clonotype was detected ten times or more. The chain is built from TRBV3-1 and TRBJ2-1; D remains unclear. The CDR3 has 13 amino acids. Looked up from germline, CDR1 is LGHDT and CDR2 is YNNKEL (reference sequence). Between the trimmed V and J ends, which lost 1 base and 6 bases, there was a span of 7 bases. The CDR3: CASSQGRSNEQFF. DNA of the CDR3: TGTGCCAGCAGCCAAGGCAGGAGCAATGAGCAGTTCTTC.

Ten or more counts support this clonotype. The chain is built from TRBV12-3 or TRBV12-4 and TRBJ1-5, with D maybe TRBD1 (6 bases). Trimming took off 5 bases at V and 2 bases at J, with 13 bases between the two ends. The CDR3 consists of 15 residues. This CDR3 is CASSPGGAGNQPQHF. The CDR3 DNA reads TGTGCCAGCAGTCCCGGGGGCGCCGGCAATCAGCCCCAGCATTTT.

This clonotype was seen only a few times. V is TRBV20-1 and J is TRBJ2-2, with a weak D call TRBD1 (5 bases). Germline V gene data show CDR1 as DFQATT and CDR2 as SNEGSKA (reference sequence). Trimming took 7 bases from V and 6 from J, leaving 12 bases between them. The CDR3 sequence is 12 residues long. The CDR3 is CSVLDRPGELFF. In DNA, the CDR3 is TGCAGTGTCCTAGACAGACCCGGGGAGCTGTTTTTT.

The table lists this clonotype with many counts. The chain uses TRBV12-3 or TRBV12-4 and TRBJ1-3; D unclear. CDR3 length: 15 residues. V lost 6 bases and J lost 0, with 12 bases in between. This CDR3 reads CASSLGLSSGNTIYF. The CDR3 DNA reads TGTGCCAGCAGCCTAGGACTCAGCTCTGGAAACACCATATATTTT.

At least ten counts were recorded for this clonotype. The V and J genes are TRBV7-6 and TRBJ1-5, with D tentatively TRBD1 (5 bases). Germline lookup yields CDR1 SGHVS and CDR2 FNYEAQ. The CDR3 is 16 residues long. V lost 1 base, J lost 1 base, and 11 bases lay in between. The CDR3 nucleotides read TGTGCCAGCAGCTTAGAGGGGTCTTGGAGCAATCAGCCCCAGCATTTT. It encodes CASSLEGSWSNQPQHF. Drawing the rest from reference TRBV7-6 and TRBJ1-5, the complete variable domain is GAGVSQSPRYKVTKRGQDVALRCDPISGHVSLYWYRQALGQGPEFLTYFNYEAQQDKSGLPNDRFSAERPEGSISTLTIQRTEQRDSAMYRCASSLEGSWSNQPQHFGDGTRLSIL.

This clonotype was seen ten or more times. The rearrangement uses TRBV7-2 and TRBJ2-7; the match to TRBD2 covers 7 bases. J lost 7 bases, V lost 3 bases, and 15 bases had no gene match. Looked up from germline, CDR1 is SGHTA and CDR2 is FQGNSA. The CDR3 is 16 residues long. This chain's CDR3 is CASSLSGNGLMDEQYF. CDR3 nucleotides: TGTGCCAGCAGCTTGAGCGGGAATGGTTTGATGGATGAGCAGTACTTC.

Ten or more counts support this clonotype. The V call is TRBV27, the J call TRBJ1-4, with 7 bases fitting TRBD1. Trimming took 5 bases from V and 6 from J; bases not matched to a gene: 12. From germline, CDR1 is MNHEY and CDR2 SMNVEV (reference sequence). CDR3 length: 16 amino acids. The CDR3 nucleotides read TGTGCCAGCAGTCGAACACAGGGGAGACGGGATGAAAAACTGTTTTTT. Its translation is CASSRTQGRRDEKLFF.

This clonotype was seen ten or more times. The CDR3 DNA reads as TGTGCCAGCAGCTTACACAGGGACTCCTACGAGCAGTACTTC. Encoded protein: CASSLHRDSYEQYF. The chain couples TRBV7-9 to TRBJ2-7, with a tentative D call TRBD1 (6 bases). The ends were cut back, 2 bases at V and 0 bases at J, with 8 bases in the middle. Germline CDR1 reads SEHNR; CDR2 reads FQNEAQ (reference sequence). The CDR3 extends over 14 amino acids.

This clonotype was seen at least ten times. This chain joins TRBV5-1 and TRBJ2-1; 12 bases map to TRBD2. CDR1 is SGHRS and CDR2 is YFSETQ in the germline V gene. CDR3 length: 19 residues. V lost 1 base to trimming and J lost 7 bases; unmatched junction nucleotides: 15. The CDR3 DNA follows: TGCGCCAGCAGCTTGCTGACTAGCGGGAGTGTCGCGAGGGAGAATGAGCAGTTCTTC. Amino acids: CASSLLTSGSVARENEQFF.

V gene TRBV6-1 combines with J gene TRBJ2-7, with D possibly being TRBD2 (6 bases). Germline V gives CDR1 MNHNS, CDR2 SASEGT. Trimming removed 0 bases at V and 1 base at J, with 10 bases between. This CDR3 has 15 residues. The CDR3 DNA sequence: TGTGCCAGCAGTGAAGCGCATGGGGGGTCCTACGAGCAGTACGTC. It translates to CASSEAHGGSYEQYV.

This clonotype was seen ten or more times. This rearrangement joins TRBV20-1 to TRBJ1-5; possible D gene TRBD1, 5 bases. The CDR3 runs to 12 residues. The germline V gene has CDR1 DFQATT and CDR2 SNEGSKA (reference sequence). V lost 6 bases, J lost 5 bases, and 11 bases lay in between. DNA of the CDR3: TGCAGTGCGGGGGACCTGGATCAGCCCCAGCATTTT. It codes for CSAGDLDQPQHF.

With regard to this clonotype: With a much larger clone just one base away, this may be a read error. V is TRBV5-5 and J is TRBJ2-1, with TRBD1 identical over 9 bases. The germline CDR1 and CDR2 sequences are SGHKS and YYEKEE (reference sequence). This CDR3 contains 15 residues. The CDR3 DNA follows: TGTGCCAGCAGCTGGAGGGACAGGGTAAACAATAAGCAGTTCTTC. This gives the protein CASSWRDRVNNKQFF. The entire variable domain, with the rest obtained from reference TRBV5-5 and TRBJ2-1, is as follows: DAGVTQSPTHLIKTRGQQVTLRCSPISGHKSVSWYQQVLGQGPQFIFQYYEKEERGRGNFPDRFSARQFPNYSSELNVNALLLGDSALYLCASSWRDRVNNKQFFGPGTRLTVL.

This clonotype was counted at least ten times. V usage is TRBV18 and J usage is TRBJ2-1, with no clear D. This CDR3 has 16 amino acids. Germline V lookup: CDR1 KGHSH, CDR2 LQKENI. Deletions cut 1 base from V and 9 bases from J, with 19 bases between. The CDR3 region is CASSPRVEPHRGEQFF. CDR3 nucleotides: TGTGCCAGCTCACCACGGGTAGAGCCCCATCGCGGTGAGCAGTTCTTC. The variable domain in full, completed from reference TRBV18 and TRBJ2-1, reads NAGVMQNPRHLVRRRGQEARLRCSPMKGHSHVYWYRQLPEEGLKFMVYLQKENIIDESGMPKERFSAEFPKEGPSILRIQQVVRGDSAAYFCASSPRVEPHRGEQFFGPGTRLTVL.

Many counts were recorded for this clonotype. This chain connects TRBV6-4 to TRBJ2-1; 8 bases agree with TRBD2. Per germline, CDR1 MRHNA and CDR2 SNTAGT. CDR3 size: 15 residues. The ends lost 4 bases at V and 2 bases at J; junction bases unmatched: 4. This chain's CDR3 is CASSALAGTYNEQFF. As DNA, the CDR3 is TGTGCCAGCAGTGCCCTAGCGGGTACCTACAATGAGCAGTTCTTC.

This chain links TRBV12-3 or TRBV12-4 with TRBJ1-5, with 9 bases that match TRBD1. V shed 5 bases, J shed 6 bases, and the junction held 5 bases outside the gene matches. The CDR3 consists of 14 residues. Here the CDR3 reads CASSQQGASQPQHF. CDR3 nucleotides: TGTGCCAGCAGTCAACAGGGGGCTAGTCAGCCCCAGCATTTT.

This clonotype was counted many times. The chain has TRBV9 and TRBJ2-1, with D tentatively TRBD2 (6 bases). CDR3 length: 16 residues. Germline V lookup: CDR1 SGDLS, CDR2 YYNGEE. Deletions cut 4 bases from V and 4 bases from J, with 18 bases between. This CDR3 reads CASSPFGGTGYNEQFF. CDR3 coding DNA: TGTGCCAGCAGCCCCTTTGGAGGGACTGGATACAATGAGCAGTTCTTC.

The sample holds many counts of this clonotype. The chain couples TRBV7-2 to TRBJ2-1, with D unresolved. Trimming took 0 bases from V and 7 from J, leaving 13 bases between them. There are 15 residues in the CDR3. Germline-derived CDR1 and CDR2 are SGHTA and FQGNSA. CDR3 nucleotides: TGTGCCAGCAGCTTAGCCAGCTATGTTGGAAATGAGCAGTTCTTC. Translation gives CASSLASYVGNEQFF.

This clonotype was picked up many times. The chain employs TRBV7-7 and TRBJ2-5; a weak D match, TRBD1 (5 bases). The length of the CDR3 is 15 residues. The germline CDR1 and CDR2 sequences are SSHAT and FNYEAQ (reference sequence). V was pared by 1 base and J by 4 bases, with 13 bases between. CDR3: CASSLGGDRGETQYF. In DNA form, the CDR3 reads TGTGCCAGCAGCTTAGGTGGTGACAGAGGAGAGACCCAGTACTTC.

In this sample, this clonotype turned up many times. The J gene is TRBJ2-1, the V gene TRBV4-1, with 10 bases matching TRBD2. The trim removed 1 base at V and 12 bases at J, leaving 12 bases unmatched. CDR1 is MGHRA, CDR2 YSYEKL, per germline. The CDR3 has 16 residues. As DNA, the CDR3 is TGCGCCAGCAGCCAAGTAGTTTCTAGCGGGAGAGGTCCGCAGTTCTTC. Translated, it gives CASSQVVSSGRGPQFF.

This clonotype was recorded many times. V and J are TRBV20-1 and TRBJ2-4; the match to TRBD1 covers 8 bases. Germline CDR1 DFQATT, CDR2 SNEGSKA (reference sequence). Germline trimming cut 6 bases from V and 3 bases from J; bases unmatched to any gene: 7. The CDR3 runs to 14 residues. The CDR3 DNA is TGCAGTGCCTATGGACAGGGTGGCAAAAACATTCAGTACTTC. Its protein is CSAYGQGGKNIQYF.

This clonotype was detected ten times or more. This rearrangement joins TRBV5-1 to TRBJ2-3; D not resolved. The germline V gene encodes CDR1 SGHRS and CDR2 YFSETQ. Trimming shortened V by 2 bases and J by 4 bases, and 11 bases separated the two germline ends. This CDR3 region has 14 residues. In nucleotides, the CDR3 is TGCGCCAGCAGCTTCGCTTCAAATTCAGATACGCAGTATTTT. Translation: CASSFASNSDTQYF.

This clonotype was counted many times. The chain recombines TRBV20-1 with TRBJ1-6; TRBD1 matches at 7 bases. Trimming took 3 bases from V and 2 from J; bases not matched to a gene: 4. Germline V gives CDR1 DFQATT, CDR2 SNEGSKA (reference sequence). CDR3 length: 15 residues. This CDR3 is CSARTGTAYNSPLHF. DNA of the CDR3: TGCAGTGCTAGGACCGGGACAGCCTATAATTCACCCCTCCACTTT.

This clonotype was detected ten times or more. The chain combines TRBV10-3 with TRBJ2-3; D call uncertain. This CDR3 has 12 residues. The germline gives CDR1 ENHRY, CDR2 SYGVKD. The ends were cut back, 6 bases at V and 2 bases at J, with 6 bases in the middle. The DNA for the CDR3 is TGTGCCATCAGAACTTACACAGATACGCAGTATTTT. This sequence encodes CAIRTYTDTQYF.

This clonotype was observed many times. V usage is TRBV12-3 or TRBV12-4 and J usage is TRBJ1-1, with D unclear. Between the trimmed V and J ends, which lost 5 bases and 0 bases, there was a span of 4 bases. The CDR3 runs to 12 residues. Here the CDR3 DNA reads TGTGCCAGCAGTGTATTGAACACTGAAGCTTTCTTT. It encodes CASSVLNTEAFF.

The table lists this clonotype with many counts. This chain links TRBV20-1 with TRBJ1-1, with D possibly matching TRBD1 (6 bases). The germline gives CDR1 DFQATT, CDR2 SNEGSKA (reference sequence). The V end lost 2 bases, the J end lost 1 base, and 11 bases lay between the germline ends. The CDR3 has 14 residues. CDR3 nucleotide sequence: TGCAGTGCTAGACGGGACAACTCGAACACTGAAGCTTTCTTT. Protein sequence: CSARRDNSNTEAFF.

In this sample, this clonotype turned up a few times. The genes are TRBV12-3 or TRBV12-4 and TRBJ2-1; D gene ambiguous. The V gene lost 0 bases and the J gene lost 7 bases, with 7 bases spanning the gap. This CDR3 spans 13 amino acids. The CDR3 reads CASSLAPVNEQFF. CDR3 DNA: TGTGCCAGCAGTTTAGCGCCTGTAAATGAGCAGTTCTTC.

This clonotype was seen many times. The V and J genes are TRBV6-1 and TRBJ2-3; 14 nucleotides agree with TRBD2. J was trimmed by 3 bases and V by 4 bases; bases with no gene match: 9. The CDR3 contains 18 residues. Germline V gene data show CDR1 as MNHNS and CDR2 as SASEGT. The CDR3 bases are TGTGCCAGCAGTGGAAGACTAGCGGGAGGGCCATGGACAGATACGCAGTATTTT. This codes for CASSGRLAGGPWTDTQYF.